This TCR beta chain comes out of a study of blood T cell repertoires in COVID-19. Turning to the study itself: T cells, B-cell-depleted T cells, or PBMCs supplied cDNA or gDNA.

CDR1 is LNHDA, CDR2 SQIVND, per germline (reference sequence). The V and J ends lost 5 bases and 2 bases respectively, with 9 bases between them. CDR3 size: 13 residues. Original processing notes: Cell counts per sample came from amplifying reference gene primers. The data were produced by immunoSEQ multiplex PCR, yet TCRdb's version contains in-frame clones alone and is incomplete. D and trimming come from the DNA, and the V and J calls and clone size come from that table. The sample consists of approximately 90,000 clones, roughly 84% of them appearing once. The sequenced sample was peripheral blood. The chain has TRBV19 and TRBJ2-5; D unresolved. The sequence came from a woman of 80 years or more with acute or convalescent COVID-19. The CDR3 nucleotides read TGTGCCAGTAGTTTCCGGTTTCAAGAGACCCAGTACTTC. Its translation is CASSFRFQETQYF.